In this sample, the clone carrying this TCR beta chain turned up once. The record originates from a study of T cell changes during pregnancy in multiple sclerosis. The data were produced by immunoSEQ multiplex PCR, yet TCRdb's version contains in-frame clones alone and is incomplete. The sample records fewer than 85,000 clones, 90% to 95% being singletons. The CDR3 covers 15 residues. Germline V gene data show CDR1 as MGHDK and CDR2 as SYGVNS. V trimming: 2 bases; J trimming: 4 bases; junction bases outside the gene matches: 3. The rearrangement joins TRBV25-1 to TRBJ2-5; TRBD1 matches at 11 bases. This receptor was identified in a female donor in good health, enrolled as a control in a pregnancy study. The input for sequencing was peripheral blood, taken in the first trimester of pregnancy. The CDR3 spells CASSERGQGVETQYF. The CDR3 nucleotides are TGTGCCAGCAGTGAAAGGGGACAGGGGGTAGAGACCCAGTACTTC.